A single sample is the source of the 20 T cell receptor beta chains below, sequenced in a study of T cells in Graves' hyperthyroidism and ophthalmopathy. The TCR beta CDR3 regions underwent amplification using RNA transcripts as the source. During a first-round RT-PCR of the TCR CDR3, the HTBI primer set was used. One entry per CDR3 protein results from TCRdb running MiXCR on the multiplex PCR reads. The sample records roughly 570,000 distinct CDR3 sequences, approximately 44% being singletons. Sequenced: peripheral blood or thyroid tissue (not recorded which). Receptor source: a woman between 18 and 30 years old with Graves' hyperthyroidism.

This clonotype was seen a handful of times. The CDR3 reads CASSVNPSYEQYF. CDR3 in DNA: TGTGCCAGCAGCGTAAATCCTTCCTACGAGCAGTACTTC. The genes are TRBV9 and TRBJ2-7; D not resolved. Germline V gene data show CDR1 as SGDLS and CDR2 as YYNGEE. V was trimmed by 1 base and J by 1 base, leaving 6 bases between them. The CDR3 extends over 13 amino acids.

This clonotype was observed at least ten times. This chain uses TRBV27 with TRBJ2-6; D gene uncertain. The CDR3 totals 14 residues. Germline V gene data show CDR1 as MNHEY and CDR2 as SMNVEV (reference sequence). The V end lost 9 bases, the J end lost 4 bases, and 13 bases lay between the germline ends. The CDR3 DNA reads TGTGCCAGTCTAGATAGAGAAGGGGCCAACGTCCTGACTTTC. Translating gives CASLDREGANVLTF.

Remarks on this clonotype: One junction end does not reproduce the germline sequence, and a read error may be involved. CDR3 region: CAASSGGNDNEQFF. The CDR3, as DNA: TGTGCCGCCAGCTCGGGAGGGAATGACAATGAGCAGTTCTTC. The rearrangement links TRBV24-1 to TRBJ2-1; TRBD2 aligns across 8 bases. The CDR3 consists of 14 residues. The V gene's germline CDR1 is KGHDR and CDR2 SFDVKD.

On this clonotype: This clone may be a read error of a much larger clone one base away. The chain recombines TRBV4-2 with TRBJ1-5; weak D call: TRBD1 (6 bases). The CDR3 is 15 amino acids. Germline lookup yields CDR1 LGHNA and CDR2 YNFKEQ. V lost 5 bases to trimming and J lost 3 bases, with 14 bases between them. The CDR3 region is CASSAPRGYNQPQHF. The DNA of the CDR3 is TGTGCCAGCAGCGCCCCCAGGGGATACAATCAGCCCCAGCATTTT.

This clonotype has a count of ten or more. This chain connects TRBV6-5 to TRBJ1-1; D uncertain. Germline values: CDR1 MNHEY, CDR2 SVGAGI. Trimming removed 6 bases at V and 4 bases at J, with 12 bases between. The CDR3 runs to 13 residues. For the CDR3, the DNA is TGTGCCAGCAGCAGGAACCTACGCACTGAAGCTTTCTTT. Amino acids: CASSRNLRTEAFF.

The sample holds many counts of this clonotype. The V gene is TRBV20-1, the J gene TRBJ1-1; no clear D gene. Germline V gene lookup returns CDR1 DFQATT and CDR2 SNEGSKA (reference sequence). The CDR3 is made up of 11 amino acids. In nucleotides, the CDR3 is TGCAGGGGTTGGGGGAACACTGAAGCTTTCTTT. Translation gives CRGWGNTEAFF.

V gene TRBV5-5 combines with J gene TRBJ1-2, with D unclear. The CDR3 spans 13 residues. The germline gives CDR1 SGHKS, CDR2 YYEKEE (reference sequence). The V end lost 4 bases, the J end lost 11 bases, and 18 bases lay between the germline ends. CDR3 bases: TGTGCCAGCAGCCGTGAGCGGGAGGGTGGGTACACCTTC. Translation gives CASSREREGGYTF.

The CDR3 protein is CSARLAPLAKNIQYF. CDR3 DNA sequence: TGCAGCGCCCGACTAGCGCCTCTAGCCAAAAACATTCAGTACTTC. This chain connects TRBV29-1 to TRBJ2-4; 8 nucleotides align to TRBD2. This CDR3 has 15 residues. The V segment lost 7 bases and the J segment 0 bases; nucleotides outside the gene matches: 8. In germline, CDR1 is SQVTM, CDR2 ANQGSEA.

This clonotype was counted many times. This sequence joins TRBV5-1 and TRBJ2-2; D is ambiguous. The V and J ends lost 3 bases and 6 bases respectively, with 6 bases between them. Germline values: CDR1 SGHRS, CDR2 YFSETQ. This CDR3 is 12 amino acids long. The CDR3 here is CASSSKPGELFF. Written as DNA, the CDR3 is TGCGCCAGCAGCTCCAAACCCGGGGAGCTGTTTTTT. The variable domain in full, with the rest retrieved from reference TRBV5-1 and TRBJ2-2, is KAGVTQTPRYLIKTRGQQVTLSCSPISGHRSVSWYQQTPGQGLQFLFEYFSETQRNKGNFPGRFSGRQFSNSRSEMNVSTLELGDSALYLCASSSKPGELFFGEGSRLTVL.

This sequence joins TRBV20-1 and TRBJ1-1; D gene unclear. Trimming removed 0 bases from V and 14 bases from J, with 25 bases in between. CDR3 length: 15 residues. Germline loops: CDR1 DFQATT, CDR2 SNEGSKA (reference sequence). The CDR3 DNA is TGCAGTGCTAGAGATCCGGCTAGCGGGAGAGGTGAGCAGTTCTTT. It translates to CSARDPASGRGEQFF.

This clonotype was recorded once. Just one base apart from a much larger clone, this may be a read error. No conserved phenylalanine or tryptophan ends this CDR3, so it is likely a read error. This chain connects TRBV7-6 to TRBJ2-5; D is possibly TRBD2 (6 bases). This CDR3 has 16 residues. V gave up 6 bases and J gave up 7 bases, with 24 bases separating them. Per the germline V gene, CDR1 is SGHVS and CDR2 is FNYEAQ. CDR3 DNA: TGTGCCAGCAGTGAAATATTAGGGGACTTCGGACGGACCCAGTACTGC. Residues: CASSEILGDFGRTQYC.

The CDR3 reads CASSPEDSYNEQFF. The CDR3 coding sequence is TGTGCCAGCAGCCCAGAAGACTCGTACAATGAGCAGTTCTTC. This chain uses TRBV7-3 with TRBJ2-5, with D unresolved. The J call may be incorrect, as the DNA end agrees better with TRBJ2-1. CDR3 length: 14 residues. CDR1 is SGHTA and CDR2 is FQGTGA in the germline V gene.

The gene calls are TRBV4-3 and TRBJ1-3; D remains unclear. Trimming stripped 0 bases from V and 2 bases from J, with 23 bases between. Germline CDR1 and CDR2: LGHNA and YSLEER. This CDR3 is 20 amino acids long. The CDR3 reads CASSQDGRGLGFVPGNTIYF. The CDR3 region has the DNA TGCGCCAGCAGCCAAGATGGTCGCGGGCTTGGTTTTGTCCCTGGAAACACCATATATTTT.

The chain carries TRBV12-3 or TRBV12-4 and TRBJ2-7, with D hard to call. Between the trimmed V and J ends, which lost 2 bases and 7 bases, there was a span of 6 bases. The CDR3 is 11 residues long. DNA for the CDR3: TGTGCCAGCAGTTTACGTGCGGAGCAGTACTTC. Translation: CASSLRAEQYF.

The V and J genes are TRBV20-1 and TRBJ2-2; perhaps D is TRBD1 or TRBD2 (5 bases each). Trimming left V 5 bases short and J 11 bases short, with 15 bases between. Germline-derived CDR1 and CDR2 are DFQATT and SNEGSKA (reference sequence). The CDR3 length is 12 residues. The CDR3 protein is CSAGGPYNELFF. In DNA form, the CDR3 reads TGCAGTGCTGGGGGACCCTACAATGAGCTGTTTTTT.

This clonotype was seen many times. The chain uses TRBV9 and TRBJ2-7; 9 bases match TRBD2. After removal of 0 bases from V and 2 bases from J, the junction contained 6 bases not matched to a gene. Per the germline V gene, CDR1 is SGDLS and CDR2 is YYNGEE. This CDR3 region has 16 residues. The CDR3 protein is CASSVGALAGTYEQYF. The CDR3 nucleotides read TGTGCCAGCAGCGTAGGTGCGCTAGCGGGGACCTACGAGCAGTACTTC.

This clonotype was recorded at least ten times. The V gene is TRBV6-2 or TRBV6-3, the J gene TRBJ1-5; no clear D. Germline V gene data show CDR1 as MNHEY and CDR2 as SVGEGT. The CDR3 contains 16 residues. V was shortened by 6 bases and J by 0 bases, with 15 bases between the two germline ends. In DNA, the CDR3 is TGTGCCAGCAGCCCGACCAGTCCTTATAGCAATCAGCCCCAGCATTTT. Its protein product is CASSPTSPYSNQPQHF.

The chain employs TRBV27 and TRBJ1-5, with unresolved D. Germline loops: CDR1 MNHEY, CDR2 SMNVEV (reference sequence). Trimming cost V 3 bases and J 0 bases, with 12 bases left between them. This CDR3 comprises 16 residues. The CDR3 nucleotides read TGTGCCAGCAGTTTTTCCAGCAGAGATAGCAATCAGCCCCAGCATTTT. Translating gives CASSFSSRDSNQPQHF.

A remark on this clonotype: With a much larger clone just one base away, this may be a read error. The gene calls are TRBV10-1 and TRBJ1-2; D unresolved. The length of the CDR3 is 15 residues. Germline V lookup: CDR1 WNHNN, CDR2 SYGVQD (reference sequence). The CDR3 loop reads CASSLEDGYSYGYTF. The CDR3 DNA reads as TGTGCCAGCAGCTTAGAGGATGGATATTCCTATGGCTACACCTTC.

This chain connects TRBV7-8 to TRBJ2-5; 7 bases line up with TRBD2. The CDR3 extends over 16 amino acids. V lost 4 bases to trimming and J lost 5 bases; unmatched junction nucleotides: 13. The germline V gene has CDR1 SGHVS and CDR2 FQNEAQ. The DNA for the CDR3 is TGTGCCAGCAGCTCGACGCACGGACTAGTCGGCGAGACCCAGTACTTC. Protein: CASSSTHGLVGETQYF.